This TCR beta chain was observed in a study of beta chain features in type 1 diabetes. Reverse transcription of all isolated RNA meant that expressed TCRB transcripts were sequenced. The method was immunoSEQ multiplex PCR; TCRdb's version includes in-frame clones alone and lacks a portion of them. This sample has 200,000 to 300,000 clones, with more than 65% found just once. V was trimmed by 3 bases and J by 9 bases, leaving 5 bases between them. The germline gives CDR1 MDHEN, CDR2 SYDVKM. The CDR3 is made up of 11 amino acids. The chain links TRBV28 to TRBJ2-2, with D uncertain. Sequencing was done on a sample of naive CD4+ T cells from blood. The origin of this receptor is a man aged 25-40 years in good health. CDR3 coding DNA: TGTGCCAGCAGTTTTCGGTGGGAGCTGTTTTTT. Residues: CASSFRWELFF.